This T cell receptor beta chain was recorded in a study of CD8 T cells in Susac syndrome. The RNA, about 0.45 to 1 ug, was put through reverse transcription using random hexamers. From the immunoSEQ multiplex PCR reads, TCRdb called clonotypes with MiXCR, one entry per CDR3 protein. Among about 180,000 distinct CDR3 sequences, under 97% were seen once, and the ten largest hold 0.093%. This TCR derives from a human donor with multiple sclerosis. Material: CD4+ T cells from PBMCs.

The CDR3: CASGRRDEQFF. DNA of the CDR3: TGTGCCAGCGGGAGGAGGGATGAGCAGTTCTTC. The chain recombines TRBV10-3 with TRBJ2-1; TRBD2 matches at 8 bases. The V gene's germline CDR1 is ENHRY and CDR2 SYGVKD. The CDR3 is 11 residues long. V gave up 10 bases and J gave up 8 bases; unmatched junction bases: 4.